These 25 T cell receptor beta chains came from one sample sequenced in a study of blood T cell repertoires in COVID-19. Produced via immunoSEQ multiplex PCR; TCRdb's table is partial and in-frame only. This sample carries some 180,000 clones, roughly 85% of them seen once, and the ten largest clones take under 2.5%. Specimen: peripheral blood. These TCRs come from a woman aged 80 or older with acute or convalescent COVID-19.

CDR3: CASSFPTGGVGELFF. The CDR3 nucleotides read TGTGCCAGCAGCTTCCCGACGGGGGGAGTAGGGGAGCTGTTTTTT. The J gene is TRBJ2-2, the V gene TRBV7-2; 7 bases match TRBD2. The CDR3 has 15 amino acids. CDR1 is SGHTA, CDR2 FQGNSA, per germline. J gave up 8 bases and V 3 bases, and 9 bases lay outside the gene matches.

CDR3 nucleotides: TGTGCCAGCAGCCAGACAGGGGCCTATGGCTACACCTTC. It encodes CASSQTGAYGYTF. This chain joins TRBV27 and TRBJ1-2, with TRBD1 matching 8 bases. Germline V gives CDR1 MNHEY, CDR2 SMNVEV (reference sequence). The CDR3 spans 13 residues. The V gene end was trimmed by 6 bases and the J gene end by 4 bases; junction bases not matched to a gene: 4.

The V gene is TRBV11-3, the J gene TRBJ2-1, with D possibly matching TRBD1 (5 bases). The CDR3 is 15 amino acids. Trimming removed 2 bases at V and 5 bases at J, with 13 bases between. The V gene's germline CDR1 is SGHNT and CDR2 YENEEA. The CDR3 spells CASSLSSPGHNEQFF. The CDR3 nucleotides read TGTGCCAGCAGCTTATCCAGCCCAGGGCACAATGAGCAGTTCTTC. Full variable domain (remainder filled in from reference TRBV11-3 and TRBJ2-1): EAGVVQSPRYKIIEKKQPVAFWCNPISGHNTLYWYLQNLGQGPELLIRYENEEAVDDSQLPKDRFSAERLKGVDSTLKIQPAELGDSAVYLCASSLSSPGHNEQFFGPGTRLTVL.

This chain links TRBV5-1 with TRBJ2-7; TRBD1 matches at 8 bases. The ends lost 2 bases at V and 3 bases at J; junction bases unmatched: 10. The CDR3 length is 16 residues. Germline lookup yields CDR1 SGHRS and CDR2 YFSETQ. CDR3 residues: CASSLSLDRVLYEQYF. As DNA, the CDR3 is TGCGCCAGCAGCTTAAGCCTGGACAGGGTTCTCTACGAGCAGTACTTC. The entire variable domain, with the rest obtained from reference TRBV5-1 and TRBJ2-7, is as follows: KAGVTQTPRYLIKTRGQQVTLSCSPISGHRSVSWYQQTPGQGLQFLFEYFSETQRNKGNFPGRFSGRQFSNSRSEMNVSTLELGDSALYLCASSLSLDRVLYEQYFGPGTRLTVT.

This clone was seen a single time. The V gene is TRBV10-3, the J gene TRBJ1-2; D perhaps matches TRBD1 (6 bases). Germline CDR1 reads ENHRY; CDR2 reads SYGVKD. V was trimmed by 7 bases and J by 2 bases, leaving 8 bases between them. The CDR3 loop spans 12 amino acids. This CDR3 reads CAINQGNYGYTF. As DNA, the CDR3 is TGTGCCATCAATCAGGGGAACTATGGCTACACCTTC.

This chain joins TRBV7-6 and TRBJ2-3; 8 bases fit TRBD2. The CDR3 sequence is 13 residues long. CDR1 is SGHVS, CDR2 FNYEAQ, per germline. V shed 1 base, J shed 6 bases, and the junction held 0 bases outside the gene matches. CDR3 in amino acids: CASSLGTSDTQYF. The CDR3, as DNA: TGTGCCAGCAGCTTAGGGACTAGCGATACGCAGTATTTT.

The V call is TRBV12-3 or TRBV12-4, the J call TRBJ2-2; 7 bases line up with TRBD2. CDR3 length: 13 amino acids. Germline trimming cut 6 bases from V and 5 bases from J; bases unmatched to any gene: 3. In nucleotides, the CDR3 is TGTGCCAGCAGCAAGCGGGGAACCGGGGAGCTGTTTTTT. This sequence encodes CASSKRGTGELFF.

The chain links TRBV11-3 to TRBJ2-3; 7 bases are shared with TRBD2. CDR1 is SGHNT, CDR2 YENEEA, per germline. After removal of 2 bases from V and 0 bases from J, the junction contained 11 bases not matched to a gene. This CDR3 comprises 18 residues. DNA for the CDR3: TGTGCCAGCAGCTTACGATCTGCGGGAGTGGCTAGCACAGATACGCAGTATTTT. Translating it yields CASSLRSAGVASTDTQYF.

This rearrangement joins TRBV5-1 to TRBJ2-1; 11 bases line up with TRBD2. This CDR3 spans 15 amino acids. Germline V lookup: CDR1 SGHRS, CDR2 YFSETQ. V was clipped by 4 bases and J by 8 bases; unmatched bases: 8. The CDR3 DNA sequence: TGCGCCAGCAGCGCCTTAGCGGGAGGGCTCGATGAGCAGTTCTTC. This sequence encodes CASSALAGGLDEQFF.

J is TRBJ2-1 and V is TRBV5-1; TRBD1 agrees at 7 bases. Germline trimming cut 1 base from V and 4 bases from J; bases unmatched to any gene: 8. Germline V gene data show CDR1 as SGHRS and CDR2 as YFSETQ. This CDR3 has 16 residues. This CDR3 is CASSLTPGQLYNEQFF. As DNA, the CDR3 is TGCGCCAGCAGCTTGACCCCGGGACAGCTATACAATGAGCAGTTCTTC.

The chain uses TRBV24-1 and TRBJ2-4, with D uncertain. The germline gives CDR1 KGHDR, CDR2 SFDVKD. Trimming cost V 1 base and J 0 bases, with 9 bases left between them. The CDR3 length is 16 residues. The CDR3 region has the DNA TGTGCCACCAGTGATTTTTTGTGGCTAGCCAAAAACATTCAGTACTTC. Its translation: CATSDFLWLAKNIQYF.

This clone was recorded once. The sample contains more than one DNA sequence encoding this CDR3. V gene TRBV6-5 combines with J gene TRBJ2-5; 7 positions match TRBD1. CDR3 length equals 13 residues. The germline gives CDR1 MNHEY, CDR2 SVGAGI. The ends lost 6 bases at V and 5 bases at J; junction bases unmatched: 6. The CDR3 nucleotides are TGTGCCAGCAGGCGACAGGGTAGGGAGACCCAGTACTTC. Protein: CASRRQGRETQYF.

The CDR3 bases are TGCGCCAGCAGCTTGGGGACAGGGTGGAATGGCTACACCTTC. Protein sequence: CASSLGTGWNGYTF. J is TRBJ1-2 and V is TRBV5-1, with 8 bases lining up with TRBD1. Germline V gene sequence: CDR1 SGHRS, CDR2 YFSETQ. V gave up 0 bases and J gave up 6 bases; unmatched junction bases: 4. This CDR3 region has 14 residues.

The chain uses TRBV29-1 and TRBJ2-1; tentative D call: TRBD1 (6 bases). The CDR3 is 14 amino acids. The germline V gene encodes CDR1 SQVTM and CDR2 ANQGSEA. V lost 0 bases and J 4 bases, leaving 10 bases between the germline ends. The chain's CDR3 is CSVEDPRGYNEQFF. The CDR3 DNA reads as TGCAGCGTTGAAGATCCCAGGGGTTACAATGAGCAGTTCTTC.

This chain joins TRBV30 and TRBJ2-1; D perhaps matches TRBD1 (6 bases). Looked up from germline, CDR1 is GTSNPN and CDR2 is SVGIG (reference sequence). This CDR3 region has 15 residues. V lost 4 bases, J lost 0 bases, and 13 bases lay in between. CDR3 nucleotides: TGTGCCTGGATACGTAGGGGGAGCTCCTACAATGAGCAGTTCTTC. Its translation: CAWIRRGSSYNEQFF.

The chain combines TRBV7-9 with TRBJ2-7, with a weak D call TRBD2 (7 bases). Trimming took off 5 bases at V and 6 bases at J, with 20 bases between the two ends. There are 15 residues in the CDR3. The germline CDR1 and CDR2 sequences are SEHNR and FQNEAQ (reference sequence). The CDR3 loop reads CASSLSTGGRFEQYF. CDR3 DNA sequence: TGTGCCAGCAGCCTCAGTACCGGGGGGCGATTCGAGCAGTACTTC.

The V call is TRBV7-2, the J call TRBJ2-3, with TRBD1 identical over 7 bases. J lost 1 base, V lost 5 bases, and 3 bases had no gene match. The CDR3 length is 14 residues. Germline V gene data show CDR1 as SGHTA and CDR2 as FQGNSA. CDR3 amino acids: CASSPGQGTDTQYF. CDR3 bases: TGTGCCAGCAGCCCTGGACAGGGCACAGATACGCAGTATTTT. Drawing the rest from reference TRBV7-2 and TRBJ2-3, the complete variable domain is GAGVSQSPSNKVTEKGKDVELRCDPISGHTALYWYRQSLGQGLEFLIYFQGNSAPDKSGLPSDRFSAERTGGSVSTLTIQRTQQEDSAVYLCASSPGQGTDTQYFGPGTRLTVL.

The chain couples TRBV5-5 to TRBJ1-4; possible D gene TRBD1, 6 bases. The germline CDR1 and CDR2 sequences are SGHKS and YYEKEE (reference sequence). The length of the CDR3 is 15 residues. Trimming cost V 3 bases and J 6 bases, with 15 bases left between them. The CDR3 here is CASSYTGTSDEKLFF. DNA for the CDR3: TGTGCCAGCAGCTATACAGGGACATCGGATGAAAAACTGTTTTTT.

The chain couples TRBV19 to TRBJ2-2, with TRBD1 as a possible D gene (5 bases). Germline values: CDR1 LNHDA, CDR2 SQIVND (reference sequence). V was shortened by 3 bases and J by 5 bases, with 10 bases between the two germline ends. The CDR3 spans 14 residues. The CDR3 sequence: CASSIGAGTGELFF. The CDR3 DNA sequence: TGTGCCAGTAGTATCGGAGCAGGGACCGGGGAGCTGTTTTTT.

The V call is TRBV4-3, the J call TRBJ2-7, with 12 bases fitting TRBD1. This CDR3 comprises 17 residues. In germline, CDR1 is LGHNA, CDR2 YSLEER. V gave up 0 bases and J gave up 7 bases; unmatched junction bases: 10. CDR3 sequence: CASSQDLGGQGAREQYF. Here the CDR3 DNA reads TGCGCCAGCAGCCAAGATCTAGGGGGACAGGGGGCTCGGGAGCAGTACTTC.

The rearrangement uses TRBV6-5 and TRBJ1-5; TRBD1 is a possible D gene (6 bases). This CDR3 is built from 15 residues. From germline, CDR1 is MNHEY and CDR2 SVGAGI. Between the trimmed V and J ends, which lost 6 bases and 3 bases, there was a span of 15 bases. The CDR3: CASRANDRFNQPQHF. The CDR3 DNA reads TGTGCCAGCAGAGCTAACGACAGGTTCAATCAGCCCCAGCATTTT.

This clone was recorded only once. The J gene is TRBJ2-7, the V gene TRBV5-1; 10 nucleotides align to TRBD1. The J segment lost 3 bases and the V segment lost 0 bases, leaving 6 bases of the junction unmatched. This CDR3 has 16 amino acids. The germline V gene has CDR1 SGHRS and CDR2 YFSETQ. CDR3 DNA: TGCGCCAGCAGCTTGGCCTGGGACAGGGGAATCTACGAGCAGTACTTC. It yields the protein CASSLAWDRGIYEQYF.

This sequence joins TRBV6-1 and TRBJ1-4, with D hard to call. Deletions cut 6 bases from V and 7 bases from J, with 15 bases between. The CDR3 spans 14 residues. The germline gives CDR1 MNHNS, CDR2 SASEGT. CDR3 bases: TGTGCCAGCAGCCCCGAGGGTTACGGTGAAAAACTGTTTTTT. It codes for CASSPEGYGEKLFF.

This chain joins TRBV11-2 and TRBJ2-3; maybe TRBD2 (6 bases). CDR1 and CDR2 from the germline V gene are SGHAT and FQNNGV. With 5 bases removed from V and 2 bases from J, the gap between germline ends came to 14 bases. The CDR3 consists of 15 residues. The CDR3 DNA sequence: TGTGCCAGCAGCGTCGGGACTTCCTTCACAGATACGCAGTATTTT. Amino acid sequence: CASSVGTSFTDTQYF.

This chain connects TRBV27 to TRBJ2-7, with 7 bases matching TRBD1. After removal of 3 bases from V and 3 bases from J, the junction contained 8 bases not matched to a gene. Germline lookup yields CDR1 MNHEY and CDR2 SMNVEV (reference sequence). The CDR3 has 15 amino acids. The CDR3 protein is CASSFGQVEIYEQYF. In DNA, the CDR3 is TGTGCCAGCAGTTTCGGACAGGTGGAAATCTACGAGCAGTACTTC.